The source of this T cell receptor (beta chain) is a study of blood T cell repertoires in COVID-19 (dated by TCRdb to the early 2020s). Looking at the study overall: The collaborator samples originated in the United States, Italy and Spain and spanned the acute and convalescent phases of COVID-19. The material from the prospective study consisted of cDNA or gDNA derived from T cells, B-cell-depleted T cells, or PBMCs. Subjects who had been exposed to COVID-19, were actively infected with it, or had recovered from it provided the deeply sampled blood TCRbeta repertoires that made up the dataset. A freely available public database, intended as a resource for researchers studying the immune response to SARS-CoV-2, is where the repertoires were released. Samples were obtained from the ongoing ImmuneRACE study (first 160 participants) and from over 1,000 subjects provided by 6 global collaborators. The sample metadata nearly always contained a de-identified subject ID, COVID-19 status, age in years and sex. Where available, HLA class I and class II types were obtained from metadata supplied by the sample provider rather than from assay-based typing.

About this clone itself: The specificity of this receptor is unknown. No clone much larger than this one lies a single base away; base qualities are absent.

Overall results and qualifications from the work: The quantity of clinical and demographic metadata differed by source and by participant and was supplied without curation.

TCRbeta CDR3 regions were amplified from genomic DNA using the immunoSEQ Assay, a bias-controlled multiplex PCR. The authors' pipeline ran thus. Nucleated cell counts per sample were estimated from amplification of reference gene primers within the assay. Sequence reads were collapsed and filtered to measure the absolute abundance of every unique TCRbeta CDR3 rearrangement. For each sample, productive Simpson clonality was calculated as the square root of Simpson's diversity index over productive rearrangements. TCRdb stores this immuneACCESS table with in-frame sequences only. Part of the clones is absent; in the studies checked, under half of the shortfall reflects unresolved V genes, and no reason is known for the rest. V, J and clone size are taken as reported in that table, and D and trimming were inferred from the DNA itself. The sample table lists 100,000 or so clones, roughly 81% of them with a count of one. Around 2.2% of the sample is in the top ten clones.

Collaborating institutions collected whole blood in K2EDTA tubes following their own protocols. For TCRbeta analysis, collaborators shipped samples as frozen whole blood, isolated PBMCs, or DNA extracted from either of those sample types. CDR3 length: 19 amino acids, cysteine to phenylalanine. Only CDR3 DNA is held: 57 bases, read in frame from base 1. Compared with germline, V lacks 2 bases and J lacks 2 bases; bases without a gene match: 16. CDR1 and CDR2 are read off the germline V gene as KGHSH and LQKENI. The chain is encoded by TRBV18 joined to TRBJ1-1; TRBD1 aligns with 8 central bases. The receptor was derived from a human donor in a cohort sampled during active COVID-19. Sample: peripheral blood. The sequenced DNA: TGTGCCAGCTCACCATTCTCGGTTCCGGGACAGGCCGTAAACACTGAAGCTTTCTTT. Its coded protein is CASSPFSVPGQAVNTEAFF.